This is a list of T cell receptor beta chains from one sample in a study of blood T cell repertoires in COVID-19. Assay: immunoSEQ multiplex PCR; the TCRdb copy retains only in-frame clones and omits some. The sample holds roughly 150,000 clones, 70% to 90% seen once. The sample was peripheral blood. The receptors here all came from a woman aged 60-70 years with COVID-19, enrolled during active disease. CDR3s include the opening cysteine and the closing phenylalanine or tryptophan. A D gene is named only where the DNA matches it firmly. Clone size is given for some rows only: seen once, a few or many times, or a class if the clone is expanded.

cdr3_aa: CAISPGQNEKLFF
cdr3_nt: TGTGCCATCAGCCCCGGACAGAATGAAAAACTGTTTTTT
d_call: NA
j_call: TRBJ1-4
clone_size: NA
v_call: TRBV10-3

cdr3_aa: CASSQVHMGFTGANTEAFF
cdr3_nt: TGCGCCAGCAGCCAAGTGCACATGGGATTTACAGGAGCCAACACTGAAGCTTTCTTT
d_call: NA
j_call: TRBJ1-1
clone_size: few
v_call: TRBV4-1

cdr3_aa: CASRRTGGNEQFF
cdr3_nt: TGTGCCAGCAGACGAACAGGGGGCAATGAGCAGTTCTTC
d_call: TRBD1
j_call: TRBJ2-1
clone_size: NA
v_call: TRBV5-6

cdr3_aa: CASSRQGTGNTIYF
cdr3_nt: TGTGCCAGCAGTCGACAGGGAACTGGAAACACCATATATTTT
d_call: TRBD1
j_call: TRBJ1-3
clone_size: medium-sized
v_call: TRBV3-1/TRBV3-2

cdr3_aa: CASSPTGLGVRRNGYTF
cdr3_nt: TGTGCCAGCAGCCCAACAGGGTTGGGGGTCCGGCGGAATGGCTACACCTTC
d_call: NA
j_call: TRBJ1-2
clone_size: NA
v_call: TRBV7-9

cdr3_aa: CASSVRDRVIRTEAFF
cdr3_nt: TGTGCCAGCAGCGTCCGGGACAGGGTAATTAGGACTGAAGCTTTCTTT
d_call: TRBD1
j_call: TRBJ1-1
clone_size: NA
v_call: TRBV5-5

cdr3_aa: CASRGDIGGYNEQFF
cdr3_nt: TGTGCCAGCAGGGGGGATATAGGGGGCTACAATGAGCAGTTCTTC
d_call: NA
j_call: TRBJ2-1
clone_size: NA
v_call: TRBV2

cdr3_aa: CASSLERDRVSPLHF
cdr3_nt: TGCGCCAGCAGCTTGGAACGGGACAGGGTTTCACCCCTCCACTTT
d_call: TRBD1
j_call: TRBJ1-6
clone_size: NA
v_call: TRBV5-1

cdr3_aa: CATSRDGARGGYTF
cdr3_nt: TGTGCCACCAGCAGAGATGGAGCTCGTGGGGGCTACACCTTC
d_call: NA
j_call: TRBJ1-2
clone_size: NA
v_call: TRBV15

cdr3_aa: CSACGDRGRDGYTF
cdr3_nt: TGCAGTGCTTGTGGGGACAGGGGGCGGGATGGCTACACCTTC
d_call: TRBD1
j_call: TRBJ1-2
clone_size: NA
v_call: TRBV20-1

cdr3_aa: CASSKGGPRNHKAQHF
cdr3_nt: TGTGCCAGCAGCAAAGGGGGCCCCCGGAACCATAAGGCCCAGCATTTT
d_call: NA
j_call: TRBJ1-5
clone_size: NA
v_call: TRBV21-1

cdr3_aa: CASRQGRTNEKLFF
cdr3_nt: TGCGCCAGCAGGCAGGGGCGGACTAATGAAAAACTGTTTTTT
d_call: NA
j_call: TRBJ1-4
clone_size: few
v_call: TRBV10-2

cdr3_aa: CASSAGTSGNYDEQYF
cdr3_nt: TGTGCCAGCAGCGCCGGGACTAGCGGGAACTATGACGAGCAGTACTTC
d_call: TRBD2
j_call: TRBJ2-7
clone_size: NA
v_call: TRBV9

cdr3_aa: CASSPGLGETQYF
cdr3_nt: TGTGCCAGCTCACCAGGACTAGGTGAGACCCAGTACTTC
d_call: TRBD2
j_call: TRBJ2-5
clone_size: NA
v_call: TRBV18

cdr3_aa: CASSSAGVRSPLHF
cdr3_nt: TGTGCCAGCAGTTCCGCAGGGGTAAGGTCACCCCTCCACTTT
d_call: NA
j_call: TRBJ1-6
clone_size: NA
v_call: TRBV6-5

cdr3_aa: CASSFTGSNEQFF
cdr3_nt: TGTGCCAGCAGCTTTACAGGGAGCAATGAGCAGTTCTTC
d_call: NA
j_call: TRBJ2-1
clone_size: NA
v_call: TRBV7-3

cdr3_aa: CASSGDIRGRWTEAFF
cdr3_nt: TGTGCCAGCAGCGGAGATATAAGGGGGCGATGGACTGAAGCTTTCTTT
d_call: TRBD1
j_call: TRBJ1-1
clone_size: NA
v_call: TRBV9

cdr3_aa: CASSSSNLQMNTEAFF
cdr3_nt: TGTGCCAGCAGCTCCAGTAACTTACAGATGAACACTGAAGCTTTCTTT
d_call: NA
j_call: TRBJ1-1
clone_size: NA
v_call: TRBV7-9

cdr3_aa: CASSESAGPNTEAFF
cdr3_nt: TGTGCCAGCAGTGAATCAGCAGGGCCGAACACTGAAGCTTTCTTT
d_call: NA
j_call: TRBJ1-1
clone_size: NA
v_call: TRBV25-1

cdr3_aa: CASSYSTTDGETQYF
cdr3_nt: TGTGCCAGCAGTTACTCGACTACGGACGGAGAGACCCAGTACTTC
d_call: NA
j_call: TRBJ2-5
clone_size: NA
v_call: TRBV6-5

cdr3_aa: CASSFTGVDGYTF
cdr3_nt: TGTGCCAGCAGTTTTACAGGGGTGGATGGCTACACCTTC
d_call: TRBD1
j_call: TRBJ1-2
clone_size: NA
v_call: TRBV12-3/TRBV12-4

cdr3_aa: CASSLASPGELFF
cdr3_nt: TGCGCCAGCAGCTTGGCTAGCCCCGGGGAGCTGTTTTTT
d_call: NA
j_call: TRBJ2-2
clone_size: NA
v_call: TRBV5-1

cdr3_aa: CASNGESDYGYTF
cdr3_nt: TGCGCCAGCAACGGGGAATCCGACTATGGCTACACCTTC
d_call: NA
j_call: TRBJ1-2
clone_size: once
v_call: TRBV5-1

cdr3_aa: CARSVTSGTLHARPAYNEQFF
cdr3_nt: TGTGCCAGAAGCGTGACTAGCGGGACCCTTCATGCGCGGCCGGCCTACAATGAGCAGTTCTTC
d_call: TRBD2
j_call: TRBJ2-1
clone_size: NA
v_call: TRBV5-3

cdr3_aa: CASSLLAVGTDTQYF
cdr3_nt: TGTGCCAGCAGCTTATTGGCGGTCGGCACAGATACGCAGTATTTT
d_call: NA
j_call: TRBJ2-3
clone_size: NA
v_call: TRBV7-2

cdr3_aa: CATSLGTPGNAGELFF
cdr3_nt: TGTGCCACCAGCCTCGGTACCCCAGGGAACGCCGGGGAGCTGTTTTTT
d_call: NA
j_call: TRBJ2-2
clone_size: NA
v_call: TRBV15

cdr3_aa: CASSPTGTTNTEAFF
cdr3_nt: TGCGCCAGCAGCCCGACCGGGACAACGAACACTGAAGCTTTCTTT
d_call: NA
j_call: TRBJ1-1
clone_size: NA
v_call: TRBV5-1

cdr3_aa: CASSGTGGVNEQFF
cdr3_nt: TGTGCCAGTAGTGGGACAGGGGGGGTCAATGAGCAGTTCTTC
d_call: TRBD1
j_call: TRBJ2-1
clone_size: NA
v_call: TRBV19

cdr3_aa: CASSYRRTGTDTQYF
cdr3_nt: TGTGCCAGCAGTTATAGGCGGACAGGCACAGATACGCAGTATTTT
d_call: NA
j_call: TRBJ2-3
clone_size: NA
v_call: TRBV6-6

cdr3_aa: CASSLDSGDEQFF
cdr3_nt: TGTGCCAGCAGTTTGGACTCGGGGGATGAGCAGTTCTTC
d_call: NA
j_call: TRBJ2-1
clone_size: NA
v_call: TRBV6-4

cdr3_aa: CATSPTEGVAFF
cdr3_nt: TGTGCCACCAGCCCGACCGAGGGGGTAGCTTTCTTT
d_call: NA
j_call: TRBJ1-1
clone_size: NA
v_call: TRBV15

cdr3_aa: CASGDRSSYNEQFF
cdr3_nt: TGTGCCAGCGGCGACCGGAGCTCCTACAATGAGCAGTTCTTC
d_call: NA
j_call: TRBJ2-1
clone_size: NA
v_call: TRBV3-1/TRBV3-2

cdr3_aa: CASSYSRRAMNTEAFF
cdr3_nt: TGTGCCAGCAGTTACTCGCGGAGAGCCATGAACACTGAAGCTTTCTTT
d_call: NA
j_call: TRBJ1-1
clone_size: NA
v_call: TRBV6-5

cdr3_aa: CASSYPSGTGYLRENTEAFF
cdr3_nt: TGCGCCAGCAGTTACCCCTCCGGGACAGGGTATCTTCGGGAGAACACTGAAGCTTTCTTT
d_call: TRBD1
j_call: TRBJ1-1
clone_size: few
v_call: TRBV5-1

cdr3_aa: CASKTEITGELFF
cdr3_nt: TGTGCCAGCAAAACCGAGATCACCGGGGAGCTGTTTTTT
d_call: NA
j_call: TRBJ2-2
clone_size: NA
v_call: TRBV2

cdr3_aa: CAWRGQGAGELFF
cdr3_nt: TGTGCCTGGAGGGGACAGGGGGCCGGGGAGCTGTTTTTT
d_call: TRBD1
j_call: TRBJ2-2
clone_size: NA
v_call: TRBV30

cdr3_aa: CASSWGRGNTEAFF
cdr3_nt: TGCGCCAGCAGCTGGGGCAGGGGGAACACTGAAGCTTTCTTT
d_call: NA
j_call: TRBJ1-1
clone_size: few
v_call: TRBV5-1

cdr3_aa: CASSVGTSDEQFF
cdr3_nt: TGTGCCAGCAGCGTAGGGACTAGCGATGAGCAGTTCTTC
d_call: TRBD2
j_call: TRBJ2-1
clone_size: NA
v_call: TRBV9

cdr3_aa: CASSPPFGQGADYGYTF
cdr3_nt: TGTGCCAGCTCACCACCTTTCGGACAGGGGGCTGACTATGGCTACACCTTC
d_call: TRBD1
j_call: TRBJ1-2
clone_size: NA
v_call: TRBV18

cdr3_aa: CASSTGGRENYGYTF
cdr3_nt: TGTGCCAGCAGTACAGGGGGTAGAGAGAACTATGGCTACACCTTC
d_call: TRBD1
j_call: TRBJ1-2
clone_size: NA
v_call: TRBV6-6

cdr3_aa: CATSSRGSTDTQYF
cdr3_nt: TGTGCCACCAGCAGCAGGGGTTCTACAGATACGCAGTATTTT
d_call: NA
j_call: TRBJ2-3
clone_size: NA
v_call: TRBV15

cdr3_aa: CAWSVNVGGDTQYF
cdr3_nt: TGTGCCTGGAGCGTTAACGTCGGCGGCGATACGCAGTATTTT
d_call: NA
j_call: TRBJ2-3
clone_size: NA
v_call: TRBV30

cdr3_aa: CASSPRGVLGQPQHF
cdr3_nt: TGTGCCAGCAGCCCCCGGGGTGTTTTAGGTCAGCCCCAGCATTTT
d_call: NA
j_call: TRBJ1-5
clone_size: NA
v_call: TRBV6-5

cdr3_aa: CASSRGTGSGNTIYF
cdr3_nt: TGCGCCAGCAGCCGCGGGACGGGCTCTGGAAACACCATATATTTT
d_call: NA
j_call: TRBJ1-3
clone_size: NA
v_call: TRBV5-1

cdr3_aa: CAISTLAGGPHEQFF
cdr3_nt: TGTGCCATCAGTACCCTAGCGGGAGGGCCTCATGAGCAGTTCTTC
d_call: TRBD2
j_call: TRBJ2-1
clone_size: once
v_call: TRBV10-3

cdr3_aa: CASSYSRAGDYGYTF
cdr3_nt: TGTGCCAGCAGTTACTCGCGGGCAGGGGACTATGGCTACACCTTC
d_call: NA
j_call: TRBJ1-2
clone_size: NA
v_call: TRBV6-5

cdr3_aa: CASSGQGSNYGYTF
cdr3_nt: TGTGCCAGTAGTGGACAGGGATCAAACTATGGCTACACCTTC
d_call: TRBD1
j_call: TRBJ1-2
clone_size: NA
v_call: TRBV19

cdr3_aa: CASSRRLAGVGGQDEQFF
cdr3_nt: TGTGCCAGCAGTCGCCGACTAGCGGGAGTGGGGGGTCAGGATGAGCAGTTCTTC
d_call: TRBD2
j_call: TRBJ2-1
clone_size: NA
v_call: TRBV27

cdr3_aa: CASRDRGQNEKLFF
cdr3_nt: TGTGCCAGTAGGGACAGGGGGCAAAATGAAAAACTGTTTTTT
d_call: TRBD1
j_call: TRBJ1-4
clone_size: NA
v_call: TRBV19

cdr3_aa: CASSLSTANYGYTF
cdr3_nt: TGTGCCAGCAGTTTATCGACAGCTAACTATGGCTACACCTTC
d_call: NA
j_call: TRBJ1-2
clone_size: NA
v_call: TRBV27

cdr3_aa: CASSLPQRGYTF
cdr3_nt: TGTGCCAGCAGCTTACCCCAGCGCGGCTACACCTTC
d_call: NA
j_call: TRBJ1-2
clone_size: NA
v_call: TRBV7-8

cdr3_aa: CASRGQGMNYGYTF
cdr3_nt: TGTGCCAGCAGAGGACAGGGGATGAACTATGGCTACACCTTC
d_call: TRBD1
j_call: TRBJ1-2
clone_size: few
v_call: TRBV6-5